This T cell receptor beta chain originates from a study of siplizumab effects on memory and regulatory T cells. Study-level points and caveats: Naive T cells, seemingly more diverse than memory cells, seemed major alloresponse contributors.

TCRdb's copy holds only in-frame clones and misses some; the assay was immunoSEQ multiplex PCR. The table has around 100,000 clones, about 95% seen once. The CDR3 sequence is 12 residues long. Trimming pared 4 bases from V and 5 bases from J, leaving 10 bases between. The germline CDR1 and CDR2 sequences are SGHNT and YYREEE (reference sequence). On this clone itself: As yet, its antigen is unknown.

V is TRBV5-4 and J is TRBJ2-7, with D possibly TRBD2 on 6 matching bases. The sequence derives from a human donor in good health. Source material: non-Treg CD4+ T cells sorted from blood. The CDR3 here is CASSVEGNEQYF. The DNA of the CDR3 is TGTGCCAGCAGCGTGGAGGGGAACGAGCAGTACTTC. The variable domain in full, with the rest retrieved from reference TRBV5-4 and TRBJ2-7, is ETGVTQSPTHLIKTRGQQVTLRCSSQSGHNTVSWYQQALGQGPQFIFQYYREEENGRGNFPPRFSGLQFPNYSSELNVNALELDDSALYLCASSVEGNEQYFGPGTRLTVT.